This TCR beta chain was sequenced during a study of tumor and adjacent non-tumor tissue in lung cancer. Three rounds of nested PCR, following a modified ARM-PCR protocol, produced the TCRbeta library. TCRdb analysed the multiplex PCR reads with MiXCR anew, one entry per CDR3 protein. Among over 110,000 distinct CDR3 sequences listed, around two thirds were seen once. The template was RNA from unsorted bulk tissue. J was trimmed by 6 bases and V by 5 bases; bases with no gene match: 4. The CDR3 totals 14 residues. Germline-derived CDR1 and CDR2 are SGHAT and FQNNGV. This clonotype was seen at least ten times.

The V call is TRBV11-2, the J call TRBJ2-2; TRBD1 matches at 9 bases. Sequenced material: lung tumor tissue. This TCR came from a man aged 55-75 years with small cell lung cancer. CDR3 in DNA: TGTGCCAGCAGCCACAGGGGGCCAGCCGGGGAGCTGTTTTTT. It specifies CASSHRGPAGELFF.